This entry features one T cell receptor (beta chain) sequence. In the original analysis: From reference gene primer amplification, estimates of nucleated cell counts were derived. Generated by immunoSEQ multiplex PCR, the TCRdb table keeps only in-frame clones and is missing some. V and J calls and clone size come straight from that table; D and trimming were deduced from the DNA. The sample consists of under 300,000 clones, around 80% of them appearing once. These data belong to a study of blood T cell repertoires in COVID-19. Study-level information: COVID-19 samples, acute and convalescent, were from the United States, Italy and Spain. In each case, the material was cDNA or gDNA derived from T cells, B-cell-depleted T cells, or PBMCs.

Trimming took 4 bases from V and 4 from J, leaving 10 bases between them. The germline V gene encodes CDR1 GTSNPN and CDR2 SVGIG (reference sequence). This CDR3 has 12 amino acids. The clonotype comes from a young woman with acute or convalescent COVID-19. The chain combines TRBV30 with TRBJ1-1; D is unresolved. Sequencing was carried out using peripheral blood. As DNA, the CDR3 is TGTGCCTGGAATTTAGGGAGCACTGAAGCTTTCTTT. It encodes CAWNLGSTEAFF.